Listed here are 2 T cell receptor beta chains from one sample, sequenced in a study of T-cell reconstitution after alpha-beta-depleted transplantation in children. Construction of the TCRbeta library involved unique molecular identifiers. In TCRdb, the PCR reads were re-called with MiXCR into one record per CDR3 protein. The sample contains over 150,000 distinct CDR3 sequences, approximately 7% of which appear only once. The sample in question was PBMCs from the stem cell graft donor, obtained from the stem cell graft. The receptor source for this set is a human donor who donated a stem cell graft to a child with Wiskott-Aldrich syndrome.

Many counts were recorded for this clonotype. V and J are TRBV14 and TRBJ2-5; D may correspond to TRBD1 or TRBD2 (5 bases each). Germline V gives CDR1 SGHDN, CDR2 FVKESK. This CDR3 has 13 amino acids. The V end lost 8 bases, the J end lost 7 bases, and 17 bases lay between the germline ends. The CDR3 nucleotides read TGTGCCAGCGCCGAGATGGGGGTCGGGACCCAGTACTTC. It codes for CASAEMGVGTQYF.

This clonotype was detected only a few times. V gene TRBV5-1 combines with J gene TRBJ2-1; perhaps TRBD2 as D (5 bases). V was shortened by 4 bases and J by 4 bases, with 15 bases between the two germline ends. The germline gives CDR1 SGHRS, CDR2 YFSETQ. This CDR3 contains 15 residues. The CDR3, as DNA: TGCGCCAGCAGCATATTTAGGACTGATTACAATGAGCAGTTCTTC. It is translated as CASSIFRTDYNEQFF.